This T cell receptor (beta chain) stems from a study of read filtering for tumor transcriptome and immune sequencing. This library used approximately 0.4 ug RNA and molecular barcoded adaptors spanning alpha/delta and beta/gamma chains. Using its own MiXCR run on the reads, TCRdb lists one record per CDR3 protein. The data contain more than 35,000 distinct CDR3 sequences, about 11% of them singletons. This clonotype was counted ten times or more. Antigen: not known. Every patient had bone marrow sampled while the disease was active. V lost 3 bases and J lost 12, with 14 bases in between. The CDR3 has 12 residues. In germline, CDR1 is SEHNR, CDR2 FQNEAQ (reference sequence). The study, taken as a whole, reports: Even smaller IR-seq throughput identified most shared clonotypes.

This clonotype originated in a donor aged 40 or older with multiple myeloma. The chain links TRBV7-9 to TRBJ1-1; TRBD1 is a possible D gene (6 bases). The sequencing input was a population of CD138-negative cells sorted from bone marrow. As DNA, the CDR3 is TGTGCCAGCAGCTTTACCGGGGGCCGGTCTTTCTTT. Encoded protein: CASSFTGGRSFF.